A selection of T cell receptor beta chains follows, all from one sample in a study of blood T cell repertoires in COVID-19. Using immunoSEQ multiplex PCR, the repertoire was profiled, and TCRdb retains in-frame clones only, with some absent. The top ten clones hold 4.5% to 7% of a sample with around 210,000 clones, 60% to 85% of them seen once. Specimen: peripheral blood. These receptors were taken from a woman between 65 and 79 years old with acute or convalescent COVID-19. Both conserved end residues are part of each CDR3. The D gene is left open where the match is weak. The listing skips clone size in some rows; elsewhere it reads once, few, many or a size class.

size	J	V	D	CDR3	DNA
-	TRBJ2-7	TRBV2	TRBD2	CASSDPRLAGVYEQYF	TGTGCCAGCAGTGATCCCCGACTAGCGGGAGTTTACGAGCAGTACTTC
-	TRBJ2-2	TRBV7-8	-	CASSSIFTGSAGELFF	TGTGCCAGCAGCTCTATCTTTACAGGGTCCGCCGGGGAGCTGTTTTTT
-	TRBJ1-2	TRBV28	TRBD1	CASSLGRGQDYGYTF	TGTGCCAGCAGTCTTGGGCGGGGACAGGACTATGGCTACACCTTC
-	TRBJ2-7	TRBV11-3	TRBD1	CASSWKQGSEQYF	TGTGCCAGCAGCTGGAAACAGGGGAGCGAGCAGTACTTC
-	TRBJ1-5	TRBV2	-	CASKSVSNQPQHF	TGTGCCAGCAAGTCAGTTTCAAATCAGCCCCAGCATTTT
-	TRBJ2-2	TRBV7-8	TRBD2	CASGGLAGARDTGELFF	TGTGCCTCCGGGGGACTAGCGGGGGCCCGGGACACCGGGGAGCTGTTTTTT
-	TRBJ1-2	TRBV6-5	TRBD1	CASSSQGAGGYGYTF	TGTGCCAGCAGTTCACAGGGGGCTGGCGGCTATGGCTACACCTTC
-	TRBJ1-2	TRBV3-1/TRBV3-2	TRBD1	CASSPPGQVVYGYTF	TGTGCCAGCAGCCCTCCGGGACAGGTCGTTTATGGCTACACCTTC
-	TRBJ1-3	TRBV3-1/TRBV3-2	-	CASSQDPGNTIYF	TGTGCCAGCAGCCAAGATCCGGGAAACACCATATATTTT
-	TRBJ2-5	TRBV29-1	TRBD1	CSVGAATGVQETQYF	TGCAGCGTTGGGGCGGCGACAGGGGTACAAGAGACCCAGTACTTC
once	TRBJ2-7	TRBV5-1	TRBD2	CASSSPGTSGAYEQYF	TGCGCCAGCAGCTCACCCGGGACTAGCGGAGCCTACGAGCAGTACTTC
-	TRBJ1-5	TRBV27	-	CASSYLGDSKPQHF	TGTGCCAGCAGTTATCTAGGGGATTCGAAGCCCCAGCATTTT
-	TRBJ2-3	TRBV7-2	TRBD2	CASSSLPGTSGSRTDTQYF	TGTGCCAGCAGCTCATTACCCGGGACTAGCGGGAGCCGCACAGATACGCAGTATTTT
-	TRBJ1-3	TRBV6-5	TRBD1	CASSYGTAAGNTIYF	TGTGCCAGCAGTTACGGGACAGCAGCAGGAAACACCATATATTTT
-	TRBJ2-1	TRBV18	TRBD2	CASSPYVTSGSEQFF	TGTGCCAGCTCACCGTACGTGACTAGCGGGAGTGAGCAGTTCTTC
few	TRBJ1-4	TRBV3-1/TRBV3-2	-	CASRNGGWEKLFF	TGTGCCAGCAGGAATGGGGGCTGGGAAAAACTGTTTTTT
-	TRBJ1-4	TRBV1	-	CTSSQEEDRGTAEKLFF	TGCACCAGCAGCCAAGAAGAGGACCGGGGGACCGCTGAAAAACTGTTTTTT
-	TRBJ1-1	TRBV6-1	-	CASSEFRTVNTEAFF	TGTGCCAGCAGTGAATTCAGGACAGTAAACACTGAAGCTTTCTTT
-	TRBJ1-2	TRBV29-1	-	CSVEAVKGVSGYTF	TGCAGCGTTGAAGCGGTCAAGGGAGTCTCCGGCTACACCTTC
-	TRBJ2-1	TRBV29-1	-	CSVVLSGYNEQFF	TGCAGCGTTGTTCTTAGCGGTTACAATGAGCAGTTCTTC
once	TRBJ1-5	TRBV19	TRBD1	CASRPFGTGGQSNQPQHF	TGTGCCAGTAGGCCCTTCGGGACAGGGGGCCAGAGCAATCAGCCCCAGCATTTT
-	TRBJ1-1	TRBV3-1/TRBV3-2	-	CASSLGGQVTEAFF	TGTGCCAGCAGCCTGGGGGGGCAGGTCACTGAAGCTTTCTTT
-	TRBJ2-7	TRBV20-1	TRBD2	CSASPGTSGSYEQYF	TGCAGTGCTAGTCCCGGGACTAGCGGGAGTTACGAGCAGTACTTC
-	TRBJ1-1	TRBV5-1	-	CASSLVASVNTEAFF	TGCGCCAGCAGCTTGGTAGCCAGCGTGAACACTGAAGCTTTCTTT
-	TRBJ2-7	TRBV18	TRBD2	CASSDTSGITYEQYF	TGTGCCAGCTCGGACACTAGCGGTATTACCTACGAGCAGTACTTC
-	TRBJ2-1	TRBV7-3	-	CASSRNTGINEQFF	TGTGCCAGCAGCCGAAATACAGGGATCAATGAGCAGTTCTTC
once	TRBJ1-5	TRBV16	TRBD1	CASSRGQGNQPQHF	TGTGCCAGCAGCCGGGGACAGGGGAATCAGCCCCAGCATTTT
-	TRBJ2-2	TRBV30	-	CAWSVIQNTGELFF	TGTGCCTGGAGTGTAATACAGAACACCGGGGAGCTGTTTTTT